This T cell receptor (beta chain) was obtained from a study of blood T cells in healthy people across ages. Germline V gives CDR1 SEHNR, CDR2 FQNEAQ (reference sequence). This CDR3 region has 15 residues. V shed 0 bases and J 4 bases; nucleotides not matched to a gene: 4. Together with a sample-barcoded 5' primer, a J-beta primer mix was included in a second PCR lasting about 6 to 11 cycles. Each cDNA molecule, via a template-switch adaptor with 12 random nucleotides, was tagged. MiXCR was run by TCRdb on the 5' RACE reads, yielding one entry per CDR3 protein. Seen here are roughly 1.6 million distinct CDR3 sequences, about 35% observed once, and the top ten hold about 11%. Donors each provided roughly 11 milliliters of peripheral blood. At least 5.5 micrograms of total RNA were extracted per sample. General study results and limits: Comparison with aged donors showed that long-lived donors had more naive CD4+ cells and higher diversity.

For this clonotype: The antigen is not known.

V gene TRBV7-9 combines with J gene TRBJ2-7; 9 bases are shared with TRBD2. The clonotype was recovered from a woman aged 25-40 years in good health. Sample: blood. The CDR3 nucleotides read TGTGCCAGCAGCTTAGCGTCAGCGGGAGGATACGAGCAGTACTTC. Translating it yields CASSLASAGGYEQYF. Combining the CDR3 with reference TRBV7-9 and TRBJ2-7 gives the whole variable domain DTGVSQNPRHKITKRGQNVTFRCDPISEHNRLYWYRQTLGQGPEFLTYFQNEAQLEKSRLLSDRFSAERPKGSFSTLEIQRTEQGDSAMYLCASSLASAGGYEQYFGPGTRLTVT.